The 18 T cell receptor beta chains below were found in one sample sequenced in a study of T-cell memory formation after mild COVID-19. TCRdb reanalysed the 5' RACE reads using MiXCR and keeps one entry per CDR3 protein. The table has hundreds of thousands of distinct CDR3 sequences, roughly an eighth seen once. The sample was PBMCs or a T cell subset sorted from them (not recorded which). The receptors stem from a man aged 18 to 30 who had mild COVID-19 (a few samples of this study predate the infection). Cell type and time point are not known.

This clonotype was seen a handful of times. The gene calls are TRBV27 and TRBJ2-7; tentatively, D is TRBD2 (6 bases). The CDR3 contains 12 residues. Trimming removed 8 bases from V and 2 bases from J, with 10 bases in between. Germline V gene lookup returns CDR1 MNHEY and CDR2 SMNVEV (reference sequence). The CDR3 region is CASAGYPYEQYV. The CDR3 DNA sequence: TGTGCCAGCGCGGGGTACCCCTACGAGCAGTACGTC.

This clonotype was detected a few times. The chain joins TRBV6-6 to TRBJ1-2; unclear D gene. Between the trimmed V and J ends, which lost 6 bases and 5 bases, there was a span of 4 bases. The CDR3 length is 10 residues. Germline-derived CDR1 and CDR2 are MNHNY and SVGAGI (reference sequence). The CDR3 DNA reads TGTGCCAGCAGGACGTATGGCTACACCTTC. It specifies CASRTYGYTF.

The chain employs TRBV20-1 and TRBJ2-7, with 7 bases matching TRBD2. The ends lost 0 bases at V and 3 bases at J; junction bases unmatched: 8. Germline V CDR1 and CDR2: DFQATT, SNEGSKA (reference sequence). The CDR3 runs 15 residues. The CDR3 DNA is TGCAGTGCTAGAGATGGAGCAAGCGGGGTCTACGAGCAGTACGTC. Encoded protein: CSARDGASGVYEQYV.

This clonotype occurred many times. V gene TRBV20-1 combines with J gene TRBJ1-5; D not certain. Germline CDR1 and CDR2: DFQATT and SNEGSKA (reference sequence). The CDR3 runs to 14 residues. V lost 6 bases, J lost 7 bases, and 19 bases lay in between. The CDR3 DNA reads as TGCAGTGCGACCGACCCCCAGCTGTTGCAGCCCCAGCATTTT. It yields the protein CSATDPQLLQPQHF.

This clonotype was counted a few times. The chain joins TRBV6-1 to TRBJ2-1; 8 positions match TRBD1. Germline values: CDR1 MNHNS, CDR2 SASEGT. The CDR3 length is 16 residues. V dropped 2 bases and J dropped 6; count of bases not matched to a gene: 9. CDR3 amino acids: CASSEFDRGYINEQFF. CDR3 in DNA: TGTGCCAGCAGTGAATTCGACAGGGGATACATCAATGAGCAGTTCTTC.

This clonotype was counted a few times. The genes are TRBV4-1 and TRBJ2-3; D gene unclear. Trimming removed 5 bases from V and 0 bases from J, with 9 bases in between. The CDR3 has 14 amino acids. Germline loops: CDR1 MGHRA, CDR2 YSYEKL. The CDR3 DNA follows: TGCGCCAGCAGCGGGCACGGTAGCACAGATACGCAGTATTTT. Protein: CASSGHGSTDTQYF.

This clonotype was recorded many times. The rearrangement joins TRBV24-1 to TRBJ2-1, with 9 bases identical to TRBD1. In germline, CDR1 is KGHDR, CDR2 SFDVKD. V lost 4 bases to trimming and J lost 0 bases; unmatched junction nucleotides: 0. This CDR3 comprises 15 residues. The CDR3 nucleotides read TGTGCCACCAGTGAGACAGGGGGCTCCTACAATGAGCAGTTCTTC. It yields the protein CATSETGGSYNEQFF.

The rearrangement links TRBV20-1 to TRBJ1-6; no firm D call. The CDR3 covers 16 residues. V lost 0 bases, J lost 9 bases, and 18 bases lay in between. Germline values: CDR1 DFQATT, CDR2 SNEGSKA (reference sequence). CDR3 amino acids: CSARDVALGFPSPLHF. Written as DNA, the CDR3 is TGCAGTGCTAGAGATGTAGCGTTAGGGTTTCCTTCACCCCTCCACTTT.

J is TRBJ1-1 and V is TRBV3-1, with D possibly TRBD1 on 5 matching bases. Trimming shortened V by 1 base and J by 5 bases, and 14 bases separated the two germline ends. CDR1 and CDR2 (germline): LGHDT, YNNKEL (reference sequence). CDR3 size: 15 residues. The CDR3 sequence is CASSQVGGGLTEAFF. The CDR3 nucleotides are TGTGCCAGCAGCCAAGTTGGGGGAGGGTTAACTGAAGCTTTCTTT.

This clonotype was picked up a small number of times. J is TRBJ2-7 and V is TRBV12-2; the DNA was not used to check the table's D call, TRBD1. TRBV12-2 is a pseudogene. The CDR3 runs to 15 residues. Here the CDR3 reads CASRDRDRGEYEQYV. CDR3 DNA sequence: TGTGCAAGTCGCGACCGGGACAGGGGAGAATACGAGCAGTACGTC.

This clonotype was observed once. V and J are TRBV5-1 and TRBJ1-1; a weak D match, TRBD1 (5 bases). The V end was cut by 0 bases, the J end by 8 bases, with 11 bases between. Germline V CDR1 and CDR2: SGHRS, YFSETQ. The length of the CDR3 is 13 residues. CDR3 sequence: CASSLVQGLEAFF. In DNA, the CDR3 is TGCGCCAGCAGCTTGGTCCAGGGATTGGAAGCTTTCTTT.

Worth noting for this clonotype: This CDR3 is missing its conserved last phenylalanine or tryptophan, likely due to a read error. This rearrangement joins TRBV20-1 to TRBJ2-2, with D possibly TRBD2 on 5 matching bases. Germline CDR1 is DFQATT and CDR2 is SNEGSKA (reference sequence). CDR3 length equals 15 residues. Trimming cost V 4 bases and J 0 bases, with 12 bases left between them. CDR3 region: CSAKEGPANTGELFS. In DNA, the CDR3 is TGCAGTGCTAAAGAGGGCCCCGCGAACACCGGGGAGCTGTTTTCT.

The V gene is TRBV6-6, the J gene TRBJ1-5, with 8 nucleotides matching TRBD1. The CDR3 is made up of 19 amino acids. Per the germline V gene, CDR1 is MNHNY and CDR2 is SVGAGI (reference sequence). V dropped 0 bases and J dropped 5; count of bases not matched to a gene: 15. CDR3 nucleotides: TGTGCCAGCAGTTACTCTAACCTTCCGGGACAGGAGAATGATCAGCCCCAGCATTTT. Translation gives CASSYSNLPGQENDQPQHF.

The J gene is TRBJ1-2, the V gene TRBV18; 9 positions agree with TRBD1. The V segment lost 0 bases and the J segment 7 bases; nucleotides outside the gene matches: 9. The CDR3 extends over 16 amino acids. Per germline, CDR1 KGHSH and CDR2 LQKENI. The CDR3 reads CASSPPPGTGKLGYTF. The CDR3, as DNA: TGTGCCAGCTCACCACCCCCTGGGACAGGGAAACTTGGCTACACCTTC.

The chain has TRBV5-1 and TRBJ2-3; the D gene could be TRBD1 or TRBD2 (5 bases each). The germline V and J ends were trimmed by 5 bases and 1 base, with 11 bases remaining between them. The V gene's germline CDR1 is SGHRS and CDR2 YFSETQ. CDR3 size: 14 residues. CDR3 sequence (DNA): TGCGCCAGCAGGAACGGGGCCGGCACAGATACGCAGTATTTT. It encodes CASRNGAGTDTQYF. Full variable domain (missing parts from reference TRBV5-1 and TRBJ2-3): KAGVTQTPRYLIKTRGQQVTLSCSPISGHRSVSWYQQTPGQGLQFLFEYFSETQRNKGNFPGRFSGRQFSNSRSEMNVSTLELGDSALYLCASRNGAGTDTQYFGPGTRLTVL.

Only a few counts were recorded for this clonotype. The rearrangement links TRBV29-1 to TRBJ2-5; D unclear. Trimming removed 0 bases from V and 2 bases from J, with 7 bases in between. This CDR3 has 13 amino acids. Germline V gene data show CDR1 as SQVTM and CDR2 as ANQGSEA. The CDR3, as DNA: TGCAGCGTTGAAGATCGGTCACAAGAGACCCAGTACTTC. It is translated as CSVEDRSQETQYF.

The chain carries TRBV10-3 and TRBJ1-3; D gene uncertain. Trimming pared 8 bases from V and 0 bases from J, leaving 5 bases between. The CDR3 runs 12 residues. Germline V lookup: CDR1 ENHRY, CDR2 SYGVKD. CDR3 sequence (DNA): TGTGCCATCGGAAACTCTGGAAACACCATATATTTT. It codes for CAIGNSGNTIYF.

The CDR3 DNA sequence: TGCAGTGCTAGTCGGGCGGGGGGTTGGTATACGCAGTATTTT. It encodes CSASRAGGWYTQYF. The J gene is TRBJ2-3, the V gene TRBV20-1; 8 bases match TRBD2. CDR3 size: 14 residues. Germline CDR1 reads DFQATT; CDR2 reads SNEGSKA (reference sequence). V dropped 3 bases and J dropped 7; count of bases not matched to a gene: 9.